This TCR beta chain was recorded in a study of blood T cell repertoires in COVID-19. Study information: The samples span acute and convalescent COVID-19 from the United States, Italy and Spain. T cells, B-cell-depleted T cells, or PBMCs supplied cDNA or gDNA.

The ends lost 5 bases at V and 4 bases at J; junction bases unmatched: 8. CDR1 and CDR2 from the germline V gene are SEHNR and FQNEAQ (reference sequence). This CDR3 is built from 15 residues. In the study's own analysis: The assay estimated nucleated cells by amplifying reference gene primers. Method: immunoSEQ multiplex PCR; TCRdb's copy keeps in-frame clones and lacks some. V and J calls plus clone size are reproduced from that table; the DNA served to infer D and trimming. The table lists tens of thousands of clones, around 79% of them singletons. The TCR sequence derives from a man older than 75 with active or convalescent COVID-19. Material: peripheral blood. The J gene is TRBJ1-2, the V gene TRBV7-9; 9 nucleotides match TRBD1. Here the CDR3 DNA reads TGTGCCAGCAGCCCAGCCTCGGGACAGGGCTATGGCTACACCTTC. Translating it yields CASSPASGQGYGYTF.